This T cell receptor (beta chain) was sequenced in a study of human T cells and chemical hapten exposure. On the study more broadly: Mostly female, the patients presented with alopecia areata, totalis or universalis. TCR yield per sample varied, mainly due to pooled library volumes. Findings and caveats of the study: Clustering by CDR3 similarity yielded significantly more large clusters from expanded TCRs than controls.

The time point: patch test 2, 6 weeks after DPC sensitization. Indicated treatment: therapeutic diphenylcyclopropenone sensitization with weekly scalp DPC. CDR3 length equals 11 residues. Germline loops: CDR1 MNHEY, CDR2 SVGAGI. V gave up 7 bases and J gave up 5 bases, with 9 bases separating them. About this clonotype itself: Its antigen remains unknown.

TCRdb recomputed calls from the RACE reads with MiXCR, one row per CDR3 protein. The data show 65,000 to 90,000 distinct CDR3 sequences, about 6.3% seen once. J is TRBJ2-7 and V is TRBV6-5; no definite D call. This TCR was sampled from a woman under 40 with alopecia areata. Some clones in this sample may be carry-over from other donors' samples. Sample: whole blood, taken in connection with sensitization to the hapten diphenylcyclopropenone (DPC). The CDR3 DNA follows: TGTGCCAGCACGTTTGGCGACGAGCAGTACTTC. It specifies CASTFGDEQYF.